The subject of this entry is one T cell receptor beta chain. Its antigen is as yet unknown. The data stem from a study of T cells after yellow fever vaccination. 5'RACE template switching produced TCR cDNA carrying a universal primer site and UMIs. In TCRdb, the 5' RACE reads were re-called with MiXCR into one record per CDR3 protein. The sample yields around 550,000 distinct CDR3 sequences, approximately 21% seen once. General study results and limits: Abundant bulk-population clonotypes could contaminate the FACS-sorted repertoires. Among all clonotypes, a small share was observed in both CD4 and CD8 compartments. Booster sampling recovered most clones from primary vaccination (under 98% CD4, roughly 90% CD8).

The CDR3 is made up of 16 amino acids. Trimming took off 4 bases at V and 5 bases at J, with 18 bases between the two ends. Looked up from germline, CDR1 is LNHDA and CDR2 is SQIVND (reference sequence). This chain joins TRBV19 and TRBJ2-1; possibly TRBD2 for D (6 bases). The clonotype was recovered from a man under 40 who received the YFV17D yellow fever vaccine. The source was PBMCs, collected 15 days after the yellow fever booster vaccination. The CDR3 DNA follows: TGTGCCAGTAGTACCACTCTAGCGACAGTGAACAATGAGCAGTTCTTC. It translates to CASSTTLATVNNEQFF.